One sample yielded the 28 T cell receptor beta chains listed below, sequenced in a study of CD8 T cells in Susac syndrome. RNA in amounts of roughly 0.5 to 1 ug was reverse transcribed with random hexamers. TCRdb analysed the immunoSEQ multiplex PCR reads with MiXCR anew, one entry per CDR3 protein. The sample carries fewer than 250,000 distinct CDR3 sequences, under 95% recorded once. Source material: CD4+ T cells from PBMCs. The receptors shown here come from a human donor in good health.

V gene TRBV9 combines with J gene TRBJ2-3, with D possibly TRBD2 on 5 matching bases. The CDR3 contains 15 residues. Between the trimmed V and J ends, which lost 2 bases and 2 bases, there was a span of 12 bases. Germline V lookup: CDR1 SGDLS, CDR2 YYNGEE. The CDR3 here is CASSVGLGNTDTQYF. The CDR3 nucleotides are TGTGCCAGCAGCGTCGGACTGGGGAACACAGATACGCAGTATTTT.

The CDR3 protein is CASSQPGFYEQYF. The CDR3 nucleotides read TGTGCCAGCAGCCAACCGGGGTTTTACGAGCAGTACTTC. This rearrangement joins TRBV6-2 or TRBV6-3 to TRBJ2-7; tentative D call: TRBD2 (5 bases). Germline CDR1 MNHEY, CDR2 SVGEGT. V lost 6 bases, J lost 4 bases, and 13 bases lay in between. The CDR3 has 13 amino acids.

The chain recombines TRBV2 with TRBJ2-7; 8 bases align to TRBD2. V was clipped by 1 base and J by 0 bases; unmatched bases: 2. The germline CDR1 and CDR2 sequences are SNHLY and FYNNEI. The CDR3 runs 15 residues. The CDR3 reads CASSEGTSGSYEQYF. DNA for the CDR3: TGTGCCAGCAGTGAAGGAACTAGCGGCTCCTACGAGCAGTACTTC.

As DNA, the CDR3 is TGTGCCAGCATGGGAGTAAACTACGAGCAGTACGTC. Protein: CASMGVNYEQYV. This chain links TRBV6-5 with TRBJ2-7, with D possibly matching TRBD2 (5 bases). Trimming removed 7 bases from V and 3 bases from J, with 10 bases in between. From germline, CDR1 is MNHEY and CDR2 SVGAGI. The CDR3 consists of 12 residues.

J is TRBJ2-7 and V is TRBV7-9, with TRBD1 identical over 10 bases. Per germline, CDR1 SEHNR and CDR2 FQNEAQ (reference sequence). V lost 1 base to trimming and J lost 0 bases; unmatched junction nucleotides: 9. There are 18 residues in the CDR3. Here the CDR3 DNA reads TGTGCCAGCAGCTTAGACGGGACAGGGGACCCCCTCTCCTACGAGCAGTACGTC. Amino acids: CASSLDGTGDPLSYEQYV.

This clonotype was detected only once. DNA for the CDR3: TGTGCTAGTGGTTTGTTCGCAGGGACAGCTTCCCTTGCTAACTATGGCTACACCTTC. Protein sequence: CASGLFAGTASLANYGYTF. The gene calls are TRBV12-5 and TRBJ1-2; 7 bases line up with TRBD1. V dropped 2 bases and J dropped 0; count of bases not matched to a gene: 15. The CDR3 totals 19 residues. Germline lookup yields CDR1 LGHNT and CDR2 FRNRAP.

The chain recombines TRBV7-2 with TRBJ2-1, with D possibly TRBD2 on 6 matching bases. The V end lost 1 base, the J end lost 6 bases, and 13 bases lay between the germline ends. This CDR3 contains 15 residues. Looked up from germline, CDR1 is SGHTA and CDR2 is FQGNSA. DNA of the CDR3: TGTGCCAGCAGCTTAGGGGGTGGAGGGGCCAATGAGCAGTTCTTC. Its protein product is CASSLGGGGANEQFF.

V usage is TRBV27 and J usage is TRBJ2-7; 10 nucleotides align to TRBD2. CDR1 and CDR2 (germline): MNHEY, SMNVEV (reference sequence). The trim removed 0 bases at V and 5 bases at J, leaving 1 base unmatched. This CDR3 has 14 amino acids. CDR3 in amino acids: CASSLSTSGDEQYV. The CDR3 bases are TGTGCCAGCAGTTTATCCACTAGCGGGGACGAGCAGTACGTC.

The chain has TRBV7-3 and TRBJ1-2; TRBD1 matches 10 bases. Germline assignment: CDR1 SGHTA and CDR2 FQGTGA. V was clipped by 4 bases and J by 10 bases; unmatched bases: 12. There are 15 residues in the CDR3. The DNA of the CDR3 is TGTGCCAGCAGCTACCTCCCGGGACAGGGGCCAAACTACACCTTC. This gives the protein CASSYLPGQGPNYTF.

V and J are TRBV5-4 and TRBJ2-1; possibly TRBD1 for D (6 bases). V lost 0 bases and J 5 bases, leaving 12 bases between the germline ends. Germline V lookup: CDR1 SGHNT, CDR2 YYREEE (reference sequence). This CDR3 region has 15 residues. Here the CDR3 DNA reads TGTGCCAGCAGCTTGGCTCGCCAGGGGAACAATGAGCAGTTCTTC. Protein: CASSLARQGNNEQFF.

This sequence joins TRBV2 and TRBJ1-2; tentative D call: TRBD1 (6 bases). The CDR3 is 14 residues long. The V gene's germline CDR1 is SNHLY and CDR2 FYNNEI. V lost 3 bases to trimming and J lost 4 bases, with 12 bases between them. The CDR3 coding sequence is TGTGCCAGCAGTGAGATTCAGGGGACCTATGGCTACACCTTC. Translating gives CASSEIQGTYGYTF. The variable domain in full, completed from reference TRBV2 and TRBJ1-2, reads EPEVTQTPSHQVTQMGQEVILRCVPISNHLYFYWYRQILGQKVEFLVSFYNNEISEKSEIFDDQFSVERPDGSNFTLKIRSTKLEDSAMYFCASSEIQGTYGYTFGSGTRLTVV.

J is TRBJ2-7 and V is TRBV12-5; 7 nucleotides match TRBD1. Germline V gene sequence: CDR1 LGHNT, CDR2 FRNRAP. CDR3 length: 13 amino acids. The V segment lost 1 base and the J segment 3 bases; nucleotides outside the gene matches: 0. The CDR3 nucleotides read TGTGCTAGTGGTTTGGACAGGGGCTACGAGCAGTACTTC. It is translated as CASGLDRGYEQYF.

V is TRBV28 and J is TRBJ1-1; D unclear. The V gene's germline CDR1 is MDHEN and CDR2 SYDVKM. V gave up 5 bases and J gave up 2 bases, with 12 bases separating them. The CDR3 runs to 14 residues. The CDR3: CASSLSPGNTEAFF. The CDR3 nucleotides read TGTGCCAGCAGTCTCAGCCCGGGAAACACTGAAGCTTTCTTT. Drawing the rest from reference TRBV28 and TRBJ1-1, the complete variable domain is DVKVTQSSRYLVKRTGEKVFLECVQDMDHENMFWYRQDPGLGLRLIYFSYDVKMKEKGDIPEGYSVSREKKERFSLILESASTNQTSMYLCASSLSPGNTEAFFGQGTRLTVV.

Here the CDR3 DNA reads TGTGCCAGCTCACCCTCAACTAGCAGGCTCGGAGATACGCAGTATTTT. Its translation is CASSPSTSRLGDTQYF. The chain is built from TRBV18 and TRBJ2-3; possibly TRBD2 for D (6 bases). The V end was cut by 3 bases, the J end by 5 bases, with 18 bases between. CDR3 length: 16 amino acids. Germline CDR1 is KGHSH and CDR2 is LQKENI.

V usage is TRBV5-6 and J usage is TRBJ2-1; D not certain. The V end lost 0 bases, the J end lost 4 bases, and 14 bases lay between the germline ends. The germline V gene has CDR1 SGHDT and CDR2 YYEEEE. CDR3 size: 16 residues. Here the CDR3 reads CASSLAVISPYNEQFF. The CDR3, as DNA: TGTGCCAGCAGCTTGGCCGTTATTAGCCCATACAATGAGCAGTTCTTC.

The V gene is TRBV12-3 or TRBV12-4, the J gene TRBJ1-1; 8 bases match TRBD1. Unmatched junction bases numbered 8, after V lost 5 bases and J lost 6 bases. This CDR3 is 14 amino acids long. As DNA, the CDR3 is TGTGCCAGCAGTCTTACAGGGGGGGTAGCTGAAGCTTTCTTT. This codes for CASSLTGGVAEAFF.

J is TRBJ1-4 and V is TRBV28; 12 bases align to TRBD1. Germline V gene sequence: CDR1 MDHEN, CDR2 SYDVKM. The CDR3 has 15 amino acids. Germline trimming cut 4 bases from V and 9 bases from J; bases unmatched to any gene: 6. The CDR3 DNA reads as TGTGCCAGCAGTTCACCGGGACAGGGGGCGCAAAAACTGTTTTTT. Protein product: CASSSPGQGAQKLFF.

The chain is built from TRBV6-4 and TRBJ1-2; 9 bases are shared with TRBD1. CDR1 and CDR2 from the germline V gene are MRHNA and SNTAGT. The CDR3 loop spans 13 amino acids. Trimming took 6 bases from V and 10 from J; bases not matched to a gene: 9. The CDR3 DNA sequence: TGTGCCAGCAGCAGTACAGGGGGCAATGTCTACACCTTC. This gives the protein CASSSTGGNVYTF.

This clonotype was counted once. The V gene is TRBV29-1, the J gene TRBJ2-2, with 7 nucleotides matching TRBD1. This CDR3 spans 16 amino acids. V was pared by 1 base and J by 2 bases, with 7 bases of the junction left unmatched. CDR1 SQVTM and CDR2 ANQGSEA come from the germline V gene. The CDR3 loop reads CSVEVLTGFNTGELFF. CDR3 nucleotide sequence: TGCAGCGTTGAAGTTCTGACAGGGTTTAACACCGGGGAGCTGTTTTTT.

This chain links TRBV2 with TRBJ2-1, with 11 bases identical to TRBD2. The V gene's germline CDR1 is SNHLY and CDR2 FYNNEI. The CDR3 loop spans 15 amino acids. V was clipped by 7 bases and J by 7 bases; unmatched bases: 9. The CDR3 DNA sequence: TGTGCCAGCACCCCGGGGGGACTAGCGGAGAATGAGCAGTTCTTC. Translating gives CASTPGGLAENEQFF.

V gene TRBV2 combines with J gene TRBJ2-4; D could derive from TRBD1 or TRBD2 (5 bases each). The germline V gene encodes CDR1 SNHLY and CDR2 FYNNEI. The CDR3 totals 18 residues. Trimming took 8 bases from V and 0 from J, leaving 23 bases between them. In DNA form, the CDR3 reads TGTGCCAGCGCTTCGACAGTGGGAGCCTCTCTAGCCAAAAACATTCAGTACTTC. Translated: CASASTVGASLAKNIQYF.

The chain carries TRBV27 and TRBJ2-2; no definite D call. Per germline, CDR1 MNHEY and CDR2 SMNVEV (reference sequence). This CDR3 region has 15 residues. Trimming shortened V by 2 bases and J by 6 bases, and 13 bases separated the two germline ends. This CDR3 reads CASSLAGANAGELFF. CDR3 nucleotides: TGTGCCAGCAGTTTAGCCGGAGCCAACGCCGGGGAGCTGTTTTTT.

CDR3 residues: CSAQRRGSGNTIYF. The CDR3, as DNA: TGCAGCGCCCAAAGAAGGGGTAGTGGAAACACCATATATTTT. The J gene is TRBJ1-3, the V gene TRBV29-1; TRBD1 might be the D (5 bases). The germline gives CDR1 SQVTM, CDR2 ANQGSEA. CDR3 length equals 14 residues. V shed 7 bases and J shed 3 bases, with 16 bases lying between them.

The chain recombines TRBV9 with TRBJ2-3, with TRBD2 matching over 9 bases. Germline V CDR1 and CDR2: SGDLS, YYNGEE. The V and J ends lost 3 bases and 6 bases, in that order; junction bases with no gene match: 14. The CDR3 contains 17 residues. The CDR3 nucleotides read TGTGCCAGCAGCGCCGCGCCTCCGCGGGGGGGTAAGGATACGCAGTATTTT. Translation gives CASSAAPPRGGKDTQYF.

This clonotype was observed once. The gene calls are TRBV15 and TRBJ1-4, with 8 bases aligning to TRBD1. This CDR3 spans 15 amino acids. Per the germline V gene, CDR1 is LNHNV and CDR2 is YYDKDF (reference sequence). Trimming cost V 0 bases and J 8 bases; bases outside gene matches: 5. DNA for the CDR3: TGTGCCACCAGCAGAGATCCAACAGGGGGAGAAAAACTGTTTTTT. It translates to CATSRDPTGGEKLFF.

The V call is TRBV19, the J call TRBJ2-7; no firm D call. The ends were cut back, 3 bases at V and 2 bases at J, with 11 bases in the middle. Germline CDR1 LNHDA, CDR2 SQIVND (reference sequence). The CDR3 sequence is 14 residues long. This CDR3 reads CASSIDALTYEQYF. The CDR3, as DNA: TGTGCCAGTAGTATTGACGCCCTAACCTACGAGCAGTACTTC.

V usage is TRBV12-3 or TRBV12-4 and J usage is TRBJ1-1; D gene uncertain. The CDR3 is made up of 15 amino acids. V lost 7 bases, J lost 4 bases, and 19 bases lay in between. The CDR3 DNA reads as TGTGCCAGCATCCCACCGGGAGGTCCCTCCACTGAAGCTTTCTTT. This sequence encodes CASIPPGGPSTEAFF.

CDR3 in amino acids: CASSLARDSTEAFF. CDR3 DNA: TGCGCCAGCAGCTTGGCCCGGGACAGCACTGAAGCTTTCTTT. V and J are TRBV5-1 and TRBJ1-1, with 7 positions matching TRBD1. The germline V gene has CDR1 SGHRS and CDR2 YFSETQ. Trimming took 0 bases from V and 4 from J; bases not matched to a gene: 3. CDR3 size: 14 residues.